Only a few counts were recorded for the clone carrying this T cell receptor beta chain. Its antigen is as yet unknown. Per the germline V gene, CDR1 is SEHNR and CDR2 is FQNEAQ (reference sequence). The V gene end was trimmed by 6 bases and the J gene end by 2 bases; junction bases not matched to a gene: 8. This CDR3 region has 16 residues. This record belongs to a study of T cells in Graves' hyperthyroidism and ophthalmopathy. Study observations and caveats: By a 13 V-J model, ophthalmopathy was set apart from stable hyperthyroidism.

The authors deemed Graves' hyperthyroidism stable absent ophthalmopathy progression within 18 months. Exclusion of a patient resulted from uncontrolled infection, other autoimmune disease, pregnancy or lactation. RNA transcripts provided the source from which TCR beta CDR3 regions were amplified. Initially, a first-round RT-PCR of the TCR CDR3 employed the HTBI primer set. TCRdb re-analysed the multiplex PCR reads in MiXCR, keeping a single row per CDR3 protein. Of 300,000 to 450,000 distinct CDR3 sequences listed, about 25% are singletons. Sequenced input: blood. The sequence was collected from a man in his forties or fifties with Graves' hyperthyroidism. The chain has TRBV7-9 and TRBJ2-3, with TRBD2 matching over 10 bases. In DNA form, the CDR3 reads TGTGCCAGCAGTCTCCGGACTAGCGGAGACACAGATACGCAGTATTTT. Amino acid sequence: CASSLRTSGDTDTQYF.